This is a list of T cell receptor beta chains from one sample in a study of blood T cell repertoires in COVID-19. Sequencing was performed with immunoSEQ multiplex PCR; in TCRdb, only in-frame clones are kept and a portion is missing. This table has about 190,000 clones, approximately 82% appearing once. The sample was peripheral blood. These receptors originate from a woman of 80 years or more with active or convalescent COVID-19. The CDR3 runs from the conserved cysteine through the conserved F or W. The D gene is left open where the match is weak. Size values are once, few and many counts, or a class for expanded clones, and some rows have none.

v_gene	d_gene	abundance	j_gene	CDR3nt	CDR3aa
TRBV9	.	.	TRBJ2-3	TGTGCCAGCAGCGTAGATATGAGCACAGATACGCAGTATTTT	CASSVDMSTDTQYF
TRBV12-3/TRBV12-4	.	few	TRBJ1-4	TGTGCCAGCAGTTTAGCCCGTGAAAAACTGTTTTTT	CASSLAREKLFF
TRBV7-3	TRBD2	.	TRBJ2-5	TGTGCCAGCAGCAAGGGACTAGCGGGAGCAGAGACCCAGTACTTC	CASSKGLAGAETQYF
TRBV15	TRBD1	.	TRBJ1-2	TGTGCCACCAGCAGAGAAAACAGGGGTTATGGCTACACCTTC	CATSRENRGYGYTF
TRBV5-4	TRBD1	.	TRBJ1-2	TGTGCCAGCAGCTATTCGACAGGGGGCTATGGCTACACCTTC	CASSYSTGGYGYTF
TRBV5-5	TRBD1	few	TRBJ2-1	TGTGCCAGCAGCTTGGAAGGGACAGGGGGCTACAATGAGCAGTTCTTC	CASSLEGTGGYNEQFF
TRBV9	.	.	TRBJ2-7	TGTGCCAGCAGCCCAGGGGGAGGTTTTTCCTACGAGCAGTACTTC	CASSPGGGFSYEQYF
TRBV5-1	TRBD2	.	TRBJ2-1	TGCGCCAGCAGCAGGACTAGCGGGAGGAACAATGAGCAGTTCTTC	CASSRTSGRNNEQFF
TRBV7-6	TRBD2	.	TRBJ2-1	TGTGCCAGCAGCTTAGTTCCCAGCGGGAGGGATAATGAGCAGTTCTTC	CASSLVPSGRDNEQFF
TRBV2	TRBD1	.	TRBJ1-5	TGTGCCAGCACTTATGGGACAGGGGGATTTCAGCCCCAGCATTTT	CASTYGTGGFQPQHF
TRBV19	.	.	TRBJ1-5	TGTGCCAGTAGGGGGGGGAACCAGTTCAATCAGCCCCAGCATTTT	CASRGGNQFNQPQHF
TRBV12-3/TRBV12-4	.	.	TRBJ1-1	TGTGCCAGCAGGTCAGGGTTTCTAGCTGAAGCTTTCTTT	CASRSGFLAEAFF
TRBV28	.	.	TRBJ1-3	TGTGCCAGCAGTTTAGCTGGACAGCCCTCTGGAAACACCATATATTTT	CASSLAGQPSGNTIYF
TRBV20-1	.	.	TRBJ2-7	TGCAGTGCTAGTGAGGACAGAAGCTCCTACGAGCAGTACTTC	CSASEDRSSYEQYF
TRBV6-5	TRBD1	.	TRBJ1-5	TGTGCCAGCATTTGGACAGGGGATAGCAATCAGCCCCAGCATTTT	CASIWTGDSNQPQHF
TRBV9	.	once	TRBJ2-3	TGTGCCAGCAGCGTAGGGGTGGGCTTCCCAGATACGCAGTATTTT	CASSVGVGFPDTQYF
TRBV10-3	.	once	TRBJ1-2	TGTGCCACCCCTCGATTCCGGGACACCTCAACTAACTATGGCTACACCTTC	CATPRFRDTSTNYGYTF
TRBV20-1	.	once	TRBJ2-1	TGCAGTGCTAGTAATAGCGGAAGAAAGACCAATGAGCAGTTCTTC	CSASNSGRKTNEQFF
TRBV7-9	.	.	TRBJ1-1	TGTGCCAGCAGCCCCCCAGGGGCCTCTGCCCCGAACACTGAAGCTTTCTTT	CASSPPGASAPNTEAFF
TRBV29-1	TRBD2	.	TRBJ2-3	TGCAGCGTTGCCCCTAGCGGGAGGGATACGCAGTATTTT	CSVAPSGRDTQYF
TRBV19	.	.	TRBJ1-5	TGTGCCAGTAGTATAGACGGGAATCAGCCCCAGCATTTT	CASSIDGNQPQHF
TRBV7-9	TRBD2	.	TRBJ2-2	TGTGCCAGCAGCTTCTTGTTCGGGAGGGCCAGCACCGGGGAGCTGTTTTTT	CASSFLFGRASTGELFF
TRBV5-1	.	once	TRBJ2-2	TGCGCCAGCAGCTCCCCCAACTATAACACCGGGGAGCTGTTTTTT	CASSSPNYNTGELFF
TRBV25-1	.	.	TRBJ1-4	TGTGCCAGCAGTTCCCACAGCAGACCTTTTGCAACTAATGAAAAACTGTTTTTT	CASSSHSRPFATNEKLFF
TRBV28	.	.	TRBJ1-1	TGTGCCAGCAGGCCCATGCCGGTGGCAGCGGGGACTGAAGCTTTCTTT	CASRPMPVAAGTEAFF
TRBV10-3	TRBD1	.	TRBJ1-2	TGTGCCATCAGTGAGTGGGGGACAGGGGGCTTAGACGGCTACACCTTC	CAISEWGTGGLDGYTF
TRBV9	.	.	TRBJ1-1	TGTGCCAGCAGCCCACCGCGGGGGAACACTGAAGCTTTCTTT	CASSPPRGNTEAFF
TRBV5-1	.	.	TRBJ2-2	TGCGCCAGCAGCTTGGTTCTGAGGGCTTCGAACACCGGGGAGCTGTTTTTT	CASSLVLRASNTGELFF
TRBV11-1	TRBD2	.	TRBJ2-1	TGTGCCAGCAGCCCCAGGAGCAGGGAGGGGCAGTTCTTC	CASSPRSREGQFF
TRBV19	TRBD1	.	TRBJ1-5	TGTGCCAGTATCGAACAGGGGGGCAATCAGCCCCAGCATTTT	CASIEQGGNQPQHF
TRBV2	TRBD2	.	TRBJ2-1	TGTGCCAGCACAACGACTAGCGGGAGCTCCTACAATGAGCAGTTCTTC	CASTTTSGSSYNEQFF
TRBV27	.	.	TRBJ1-1	TGTGCCAGCAGTTTGCAGGGCGCTCACACTGAAGCTTTCTTT	CASSLQGAHTEAFF
TRBV15	.	.	TRBJ2-1	TGTGCCACCAGCAGTCCTCCCAAGATACGGGAGTCGGGTGAGCAGTTCTTC	CATSSPPKIRESGEQFF
TRBV5-1	.	.	TRBJ2-7	TGCGCCAGCAGCTTGGGGGCCGGGGAGGCGTACTACGAGCAGTACTTC	CASSLGAGEAYYEQYF
TRBV10-3	.	once	TRBJ1-5	TGTGCCATCAGTGAGTCCAATAGAGTCAATCAGCCCCAGCATTTT	CAISESNRVNQPQHF
TRBV5-1	.	.	TRBJ1-6	TGCGCCAGCAGCTTGGGTACAGGGAGCTCCTATAATTCACCCCTCCACTTT	CASSLGTGSSYNSPLHF
TRBV30	.	.	TRBJ1-5	TGTGCCTGGAATACAGGGCCCAATCAGCCCCAGCATTTT	CAWNTGPNQPQHF
TRBV6-5	.	.	TRBJ2-5	TGTGCCAGCACTAAAACGGGGGTTCAGGAGACCCAGTACTTC	CASTKTGVQETQYF
TRBV14	TRBD1	.	TRBJ1-4	TGTGCCAGCAGCCGGCGGGACAGAATAGGTGAAAAACTGTTTTTT	CASSRRDRIGEKLFF
TRBV29-1	.	.	TRBJ1-1	TGCAGCGTTGGGAAGGGGACTGAAGCTTTCTTT	CSVGKGTEAFF